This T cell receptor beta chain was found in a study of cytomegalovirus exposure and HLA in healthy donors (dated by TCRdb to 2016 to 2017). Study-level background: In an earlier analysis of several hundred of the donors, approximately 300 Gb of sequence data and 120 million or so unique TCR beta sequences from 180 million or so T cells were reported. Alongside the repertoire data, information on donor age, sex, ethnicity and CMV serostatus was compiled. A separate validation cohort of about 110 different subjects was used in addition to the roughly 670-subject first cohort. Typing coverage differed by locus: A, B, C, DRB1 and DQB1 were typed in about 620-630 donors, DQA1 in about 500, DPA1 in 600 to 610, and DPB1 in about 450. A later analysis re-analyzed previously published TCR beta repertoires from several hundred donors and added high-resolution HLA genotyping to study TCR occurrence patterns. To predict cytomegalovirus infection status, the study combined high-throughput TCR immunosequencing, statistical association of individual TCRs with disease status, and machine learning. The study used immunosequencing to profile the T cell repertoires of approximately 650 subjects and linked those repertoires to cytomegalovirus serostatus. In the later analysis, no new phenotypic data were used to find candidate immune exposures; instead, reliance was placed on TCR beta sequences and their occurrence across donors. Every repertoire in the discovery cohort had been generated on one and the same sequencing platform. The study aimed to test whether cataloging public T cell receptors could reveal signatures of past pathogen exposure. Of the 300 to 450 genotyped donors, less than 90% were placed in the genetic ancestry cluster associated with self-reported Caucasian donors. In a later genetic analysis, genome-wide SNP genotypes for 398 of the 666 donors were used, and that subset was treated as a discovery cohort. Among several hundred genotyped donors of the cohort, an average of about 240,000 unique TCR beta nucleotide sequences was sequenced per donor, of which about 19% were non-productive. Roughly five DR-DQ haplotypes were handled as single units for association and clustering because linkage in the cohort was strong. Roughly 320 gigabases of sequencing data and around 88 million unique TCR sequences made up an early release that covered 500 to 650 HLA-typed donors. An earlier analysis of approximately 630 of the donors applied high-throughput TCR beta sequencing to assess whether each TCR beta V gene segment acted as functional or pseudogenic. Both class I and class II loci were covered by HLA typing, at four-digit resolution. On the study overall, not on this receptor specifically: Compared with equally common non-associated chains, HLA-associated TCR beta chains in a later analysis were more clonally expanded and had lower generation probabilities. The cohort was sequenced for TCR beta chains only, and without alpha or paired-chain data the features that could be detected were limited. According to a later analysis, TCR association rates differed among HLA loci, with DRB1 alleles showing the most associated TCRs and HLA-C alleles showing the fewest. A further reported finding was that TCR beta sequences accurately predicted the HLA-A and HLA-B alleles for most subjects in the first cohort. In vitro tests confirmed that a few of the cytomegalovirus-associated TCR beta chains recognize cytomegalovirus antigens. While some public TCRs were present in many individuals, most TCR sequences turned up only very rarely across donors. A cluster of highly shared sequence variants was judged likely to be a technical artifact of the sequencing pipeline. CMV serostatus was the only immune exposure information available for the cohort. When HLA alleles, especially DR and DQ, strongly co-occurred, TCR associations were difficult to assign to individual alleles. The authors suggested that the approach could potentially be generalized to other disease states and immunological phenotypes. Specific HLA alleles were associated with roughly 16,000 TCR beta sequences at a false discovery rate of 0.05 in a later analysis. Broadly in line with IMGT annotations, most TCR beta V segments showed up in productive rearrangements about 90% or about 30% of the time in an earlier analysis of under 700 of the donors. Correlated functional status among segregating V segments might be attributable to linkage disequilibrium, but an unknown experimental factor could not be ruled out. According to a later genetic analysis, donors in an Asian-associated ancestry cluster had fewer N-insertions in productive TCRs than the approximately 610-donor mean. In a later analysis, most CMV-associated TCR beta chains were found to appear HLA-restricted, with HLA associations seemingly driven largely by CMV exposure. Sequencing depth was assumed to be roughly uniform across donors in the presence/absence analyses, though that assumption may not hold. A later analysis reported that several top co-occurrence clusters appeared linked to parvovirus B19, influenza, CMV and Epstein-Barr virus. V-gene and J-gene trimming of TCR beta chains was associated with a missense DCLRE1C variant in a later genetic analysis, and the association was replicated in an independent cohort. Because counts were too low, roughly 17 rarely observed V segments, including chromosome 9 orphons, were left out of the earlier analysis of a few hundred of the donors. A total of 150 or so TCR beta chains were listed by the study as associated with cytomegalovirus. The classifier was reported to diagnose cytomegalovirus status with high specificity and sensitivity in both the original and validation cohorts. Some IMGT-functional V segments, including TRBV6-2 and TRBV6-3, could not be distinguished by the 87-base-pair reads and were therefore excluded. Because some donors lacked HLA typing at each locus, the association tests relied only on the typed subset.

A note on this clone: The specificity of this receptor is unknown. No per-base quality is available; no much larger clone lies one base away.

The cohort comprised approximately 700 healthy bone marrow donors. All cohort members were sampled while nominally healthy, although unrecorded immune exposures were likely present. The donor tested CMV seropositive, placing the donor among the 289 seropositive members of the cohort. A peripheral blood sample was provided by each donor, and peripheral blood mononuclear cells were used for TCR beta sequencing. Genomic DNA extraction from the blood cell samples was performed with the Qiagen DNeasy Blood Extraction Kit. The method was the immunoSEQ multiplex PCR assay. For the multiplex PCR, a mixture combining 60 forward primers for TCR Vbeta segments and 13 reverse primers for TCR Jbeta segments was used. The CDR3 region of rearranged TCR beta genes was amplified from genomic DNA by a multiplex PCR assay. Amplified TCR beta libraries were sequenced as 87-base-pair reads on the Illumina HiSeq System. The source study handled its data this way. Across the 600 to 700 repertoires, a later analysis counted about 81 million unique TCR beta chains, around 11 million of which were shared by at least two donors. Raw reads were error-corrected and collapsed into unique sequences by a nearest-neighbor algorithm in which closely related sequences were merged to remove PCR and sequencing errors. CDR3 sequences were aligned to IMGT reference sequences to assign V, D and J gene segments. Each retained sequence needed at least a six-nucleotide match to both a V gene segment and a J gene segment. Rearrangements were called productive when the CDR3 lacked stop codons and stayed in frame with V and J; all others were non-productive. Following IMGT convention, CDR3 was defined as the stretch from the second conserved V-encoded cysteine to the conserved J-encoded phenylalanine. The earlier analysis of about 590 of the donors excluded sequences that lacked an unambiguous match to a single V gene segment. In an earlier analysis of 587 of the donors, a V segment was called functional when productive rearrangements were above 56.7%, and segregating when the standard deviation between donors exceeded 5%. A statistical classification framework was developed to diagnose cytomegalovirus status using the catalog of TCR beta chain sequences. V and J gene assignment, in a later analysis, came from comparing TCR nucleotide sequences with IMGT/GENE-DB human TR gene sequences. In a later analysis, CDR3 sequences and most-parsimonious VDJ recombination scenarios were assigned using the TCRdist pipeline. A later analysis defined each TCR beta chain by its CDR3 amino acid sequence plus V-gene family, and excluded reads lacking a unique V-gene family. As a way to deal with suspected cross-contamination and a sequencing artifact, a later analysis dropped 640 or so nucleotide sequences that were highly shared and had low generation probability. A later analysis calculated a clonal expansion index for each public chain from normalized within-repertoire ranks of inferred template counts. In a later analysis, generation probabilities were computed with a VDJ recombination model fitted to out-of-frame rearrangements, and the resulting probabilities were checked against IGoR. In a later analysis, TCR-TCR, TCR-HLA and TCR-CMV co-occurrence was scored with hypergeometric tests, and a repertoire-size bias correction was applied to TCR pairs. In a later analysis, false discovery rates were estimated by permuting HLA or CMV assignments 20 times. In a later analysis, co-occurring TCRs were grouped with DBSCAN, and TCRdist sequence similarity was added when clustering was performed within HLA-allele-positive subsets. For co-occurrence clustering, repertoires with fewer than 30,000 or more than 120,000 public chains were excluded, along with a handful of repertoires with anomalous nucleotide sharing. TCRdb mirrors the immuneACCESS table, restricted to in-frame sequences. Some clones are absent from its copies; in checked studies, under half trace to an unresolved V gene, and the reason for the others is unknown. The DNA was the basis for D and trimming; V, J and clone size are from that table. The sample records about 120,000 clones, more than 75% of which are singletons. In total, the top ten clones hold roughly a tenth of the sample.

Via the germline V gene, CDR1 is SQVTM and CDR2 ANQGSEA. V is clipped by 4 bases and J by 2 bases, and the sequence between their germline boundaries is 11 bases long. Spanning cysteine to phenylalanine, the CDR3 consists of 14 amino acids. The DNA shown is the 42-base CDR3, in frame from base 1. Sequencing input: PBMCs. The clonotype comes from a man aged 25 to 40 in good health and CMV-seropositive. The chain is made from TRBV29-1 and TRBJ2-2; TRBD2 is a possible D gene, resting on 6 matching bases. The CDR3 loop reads CSVGSGANTGELFF. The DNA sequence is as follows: TGCAGCGTTGGTAGCGGAGCAAACACCGGGGAGCTGTTTTTT.